Listed here are 32 T cell receptor beta chains from one sample, sequenced in a study of T-cell memory formation after mild COVID-19. Each CDR3 protein is one row after TCRdb ran MiXCR on the 5' RACE reads. The sample holds 50,000 or so distinct CDR3 sequences, 27% seen once. Sequencing was carried out using PBMCs or a T cell subset sorted from them (not recorded which). The receptors were gathered from a man aged 18 to 29 who had mild COVID-19 (a few samples of this study predate the infection). Cell type and time point are not known.

There are a few counts of this clonotype. V is TRBV5-1 and J is TRBJ1-1, with 7 bases aligning to TRBD1. The CDR3 totals 14 residues. J was trimmed by 4 bases and V by 0 bases; bases with no gene match: 3. Looked up from germline, CDR1 is SGHRS and CDR2 is YFSETQ. The CDR3, as DNA: TGCGCCAGCAGCTTGGAAGGGGGCAGCACTGAAGCTTTCTTT. This sequence encodes CASSLEGGSTEAFF. Based on the CDR3 plus reference TRBV5-1 and TRBJ1-1, the full variable domain is KAGVTQTPRYLIKTRGQQVTLSCSPISGHRSVSWYQQTPGQGLQFLFEYFSETQRNKGNFPGRFSGRQFSNSRSEMNVSTLELGDSALYLCASSLEGGSTEAFFGQGTRLTVV.

V gene TRBV20-1 combines with J gene TRBJ2-7; D call uncertain. The germline V gene encodes CDR1 DFQATT and CDR2 SNEGSKA (reference sequence). The CDR3 has 14 amino acids. V dropped 3 bases and J dropped 3 bases, with 15 bases sitting between them. CDR3: CSASPVDGVYEQYV. CDR3 bases: TGCAGTGCTAGCCCCGTTGACGGAGTCTACGAGCAGTACGTC.

This clonotype has just a few counts. The rearrangement links TRBV5-1 to TRBJ2-2; TRBD2 matches at 7 bases. The CDR3 totals 14 residues. Trimming cost V 4 bases and J 4 bases; bases outside gene matches: 4. Germline CDR1 SGHRS, CDR2 YFSETQ. This CDR3 is CASSERGPTGELFF. The CDR3 DNA reads as TGCGCCAGCAGCGAGCGGGGACCCACCGGGGAGCTGTTTTTT.

The rearrangement links TRBV7-3 to TRBJ1-5; the D is unclear. CDR3 size: 13 residues. V was clipped by 5 bases and J by 4 bases, with 9 bases between them. Germline CDR1 and CDR2: SGHTA and FQGTGA. The CDR3 spells CASSPDGNQPQHF. The CDR3 nucleotides read TGTGCCAGCAGCCCGGACGGGAATCAGCCCCAGCATTTT.

This clonotype was observed a handful of times. This sequence joins TRBV6-5 and TRBJ1-2; TRBD1 is a possible D gene (5 bases). The CDR3 consists of 13 residues. V was pared by 6 bases and J by 4 bases, with 12 bases between. The germline CDR1 and CDR2 sequences are MNHEY and SVGAGI. The DNA of the CDR3 is TGTGCCAGCAGCGCGACAGAAAGCTATGGCTACACCTTC. Translated, it gives CASSATESYGYTF.

The chain combines TRBV29-1 with TRBJ1-1; D gene ambiguous. The V gene lost 4 bases and the J gene lost 2 bases, with 8 bases spanning the gap. Looked up from germline, CDR1 is SQVTM and CDR2 is ANQGSEA. The CDR3 sequence is 12 residues long. The CDR3 loop is CSVVTVNTEAFF. CDR3 coding DNA: TGCAGCGTTGTCACGGTTAACACTGAAGCTTTCTTT.

This clonotype occurred many times. The chain joins TRBV29-1 to TRBJ1-2; 7 bases are a match to TRBD1. Losses at the gene ends were 4 bases for V and 5 bases for J; bases not matched to a gene: 7. CDR3 length: 13 amino acids. CDR1 and CDR2 from the germline V gene are SQVTM and ANQGSEA. In DNA form, the CDR3 reads TGCAGCGTTGGAGGGGGCGCGAGTTATGGCTACACCTTC. Amino acids: CSVGGGASYGYTF.

The chain has TRBV6-5 and TRBJ2-1, with a tentative D call TRBD2 (5 bases). Trimming removed 0 bases at V and 10 bases at J, with 10 bases between. Germline loops: CDR1 MNHEY, CDR2 SVGAGI. The CDR3 has 13 amino acids. CDR3 DNA sequence: TGTGCCAGCAGTTACTCGAGCGGAGGCGAGCAGTTCTTC. As protein: CASSYSSGGEQFF.

The chain recombines TRBV4-1 with TRBJ1-2, with D unresolved. The CDR3 is 16 residues long. Germline V gene sequence: CDR1 MGHRA, CDR2 YSYEKL. Trimming took off 3 bases at V and 2 bases at J, with 16 bases between the two ends. CDR3 residues: CASSHPQGTQNYGYTF. The CDR3 DNA reads TGCGCCAGCAGCCACCCTCAAGGAACCCAGAACTATGGCTACACCTTC.

This clonotype occurred a few times. The rearrangement uses TRBV5-1 and TRBJ1-5; 8 nucleotides line up with TRBD1. The CDR3 has 15 amino acids. J gave up 2 bases and V 3 bases, and 4 bases lay outside the gene matches. Germline CDR1 and CDR2: SGHRS and YFSETQ. CDR3 protein: CASSWTGKGNQPQHF. The CDR3 DNA is TGCGCCAGCAGCTGGACAGGGAAGGGCAATCAGCCCCAGCATTTT.

There are a few counts of this clonotype. The chain combines TRBV13 with TRBJ2-7; weak D call: TRBD1 (6 bases). Per the germline V gene, CDR1 is PRHDT and CDR2 is FYEKMQ (reference sequence). This CDR3 region has 16 residues. The V gene lost 8 bases and the J gene lost 5 bases, with 25 bases spanning the gap. DNA of the CDR3: TGTGCCAGCCGCAACGGGGCCAGGGGCTATAGGAACGAGCAGTACTTC. It encodes CASRNGARGYRNEQYF. Full variable domain (rest looked up from reference TRBV13 and TRBJ2-7): AAGVIQSPRHLIKEKRETATLKCYPIPRHDTVYWYQQGPGQDPQFLISFYEKMQSDKGSIPDRFSAQQFSDYHSELNMSSLELGDSALYFCASRNGARGYRNEQYFGPGTRLTVT.

This clonotype occurred a few times. The rearrangement uses TRBV11-2 and TRBJ2-7; D remains ambiguous. This CDR3 has 13 residues. Trimming took off 4 bases at V and 0 bases at J, with 7 bases between the two ends. From germline, CDR1 is SGHAT and CDR2 FQNNGV. CDR3 residues: CASSSTPSYEQYV. CDR3 sequence (DNA): TGTGCCAGCAGCTCTACCCCCTCCTACGAGCAGTACGTC.

The rearrangement uses TRBV6-2 or TRBV6-3 and TRBJ2-1; D gene unclear. Germline assignment: CDR1 MNHEY and CDR2 SVGEGT. This CDR3 has 11 residues. The ends were cut back, 7 bases at V and 10 bases at J, with 11 bases in the middle. CDR3 sequence reads: CASNQDLEQFF. The DNA of the CDR3 is TGTGCCAGCAATCAGGACCTAGAGCAGTTCTTC.

The sample holds a few counts of this clonotype. The genes are TRBV12-3 or TRBV12-4 and TRBJ2-1, with D possibly TRBD1 on 5 matching bases. The length of the CDR3 is 13 residues. The germline V and J ends were trimmed by 5 bases and 4 bases, with 9 bases remaining between them. CDR3 loop: CASSLDIYNEQFF. CDR3 coding DNA: TGTGCCAGCAGTCTGGACATTTACAATGAGCAGTTCTTC.

This clonotype was seen more than once but under ten times. The chain carries TRBV12-3 or TRBV12-4 and TRBJ2-5; tentatively, D is TRBD1 (5 bases). This CDR3 region has 13 residues. The V end was cut by 5 bases, the J end by 4 bases, with 11 bases between. The CDR3 sequence is CASSLRDGETQYF. Here the CDR3 DNA reads TGTGCCAGCAGTCTCAGGGATGGAGAGACCCAGTACTTC.

The gene calls are TRBV20-1 and TRBJ1-2; weak D call: TRBD1 (5 bases). The germline V and J ends were trimmed by 2 bases and 0 bases, with 10 bases remaining between them. The CDR3 consists of 14 residues. CDR1 is DFQATT and CDR2 is SNEGSKA in the germline V gene (reference sequence). CDR3 loop: CSARYQGANYGYTF. The CDR3 nucleotides are TGCAGTGCTAGATATCAGGGAGCTAACTATGGCTACACCTTC.

V is TRBV7-2 and J is TRBJ1-6; D is unclear. Per the germline V gene, CDR1 is SGHTA and CDR2 is FQGNSA. V dropped 3 bases and J dropped 0 bases, with 6 bases sitting between them. This CDR3 is 15 amino acids long. CDR3 sequence (DNA): TGTGCCAGCAGCTTTGCGAGCTCCTATAATTCACCCCTCCACTTT. Translated, it gives CASSFASSYNSPLHF.

This clonotype was seen a handful of times. The chain has TRBV5-6 and TRBJ2-1; D is undetermined. The CDR3 is 11 residues long. The V gene lost 1 base and the J gene lost 9 bases, with 5 bases spanning the gap. CDR1 is SGHDT and CDR2 is YYEEEE in the germline V gene. The CDR3 region is CASSLFPEQFF. CDR3 DNA: TGTGCCAGCAGCTTGTTCCCTGAGCAGTTCTTC.

This clonotype occurred a few times. This chain uses TRBV4-1 with TRBJ2-3, with 11 bases aligning to TRBD2. CDR1 MGHRA and CDR2 YSYEKL come from the germline V gene. The trim removed 3 bases at V and 1 base at J, leaving 3 bases unmatched. The CDR3 totals 16 residues. In nucleotides, the CDR3 is TGCGCCAGCAGCCAGTTAGCGGGGGGGCGCACAGATACGCAGTATTTT. Its translation is CASSQLAGGRTDTQYF.

This clonotype showed up many times. The rearrangement links TRBV6-2 or TRBV6-3 to TRBJ1-1; TRBD1 matches 8 bases. Germline V gene lookup returns CDR1 MNHEY and CDR2 SVGEGT. The CDR3 runs 16 residues. Losses at the gene ends were 5 bases for V and 7 bases for J; bases not matched to a gene: 15. CDR3 protein: CASSPRTGPSQGEAFF. CDR3 DNA sequence: TGTGCCAGCAGTCCCCGGACAGGGCCAAGTCAGGGTGAAGCTTTCTTT.

This clonotype occurred a few times. The CDR3 reads CASGTGNAAQYF. The CDR3 DNA reads TGTGCCAGCGGAACAGGGAATGCGGCGCAGTATTTT. The V and J genes are TRBV12-3 or TRBV12-4 and TRBJ2-3; D may be TRBD1 (6 bases). The V and J ends lost 8 bases and 10 bases respectively, with 16 bases between them. The CDR3 totals 12 residues.

The J gene is TRBJ1-2, the V gene TRBV7-6; 8 nucleotides agree with TRBD1. Germline CDR1 reads SGHVS; CDR2 reads FNYEAQ. The CDR3 is 15 amino acids. Trimming at V came to 4 bases and at J to 6 bases, leaving 10 bases not matched to a gene. The CDR3 nucleotides are TGTGCCAGCAGCTCCAGGGCGCAGGGGGCGGATGGCTACACCTTC. Its protein is CASSSRAQGADGYTF.

This clonotype has just a few counts. The CDR3 protein is CASSLAASDEQYV. In DNA form, the CDR3 reads TGTGCCAGCAGCTTGGCGGCGAGCGACGAGCAGTACGTC. J is TRBJ2-7 and V is TRBV5-6; D uncertain. In germline, CDR1 is SGHDT, CDR2 YYEEEE. V lost 0 bases and J 5 bases, leaving 9 bases between the germline ends. This CDR3 contains 13 residues.

This clonotype came up a few times. The chain recombines TRBV7-8 with TRBJ2-3, with 9 nucleotides matching TRBD2. CDR3 length: 17 residues. Losses at the gene ends were 1 base for V and 6 bases for J; bases not matched to a gene: 11. Germline V gives CDR1 SGHVS, CDR2 FQNEAQ. CDR3 in DNA: TGTGCCAGCAGCTTAGAAGGTGGACTAGCGATCGTCGATACGCAGTATTTT. Protein product: CASSLEGGLAIVDTQYF.

The J gene is TRBJ2-3, the V gene TRBV12-3 or TRBV12-4; 10 nucleotides match TRBD2. Unmatched junction bases numbered 6, after V lost 4 bases and J lost 2 bases. This CDR3 spans 16 amino acids. DNA for the CDR3: TGTGCCAGCAGTTCCCGGACTAGCGGATACACAGATACGCAGTATTTT. Its protein product is CASSSRTSGYTDTQYF.

The chain links TRBV5-1 to TRBJ2-7, with 10 bases that match TRBD1. V shed 4 bases and J 5 bases; nucleotides not matched to a gene: 6. CDR3 length: 14 residues. Germline V gene sequence: CDR1 SGHRS, CDR2 YFSETQ. The CDR3 DNA sequence: TGCGCCAGCAGCGCAGGGACAGGGGTCAACGAGCAGTACTTC. This sequence encodes CASSAGTGVNEQYF.

The chain uses TRBV5-4 and TRBJ2-4; TRBD2 agrees at 12 bases. Germline V gene lookup returns CDR1 SGHNT and CDR2 YYREEE (reference sequence). After removal of 7 bases from V and 1 base from J, the junction contained 6 bases not matched to a gene. The CDR3 has 16 residues. This CDR3 is CASGPSGGAAKNIQYF. CDR3 sequence (DNA): TGTGCCAGCGGCCCTAGCGGGGGGGCGGCCAAAAACATTCAGTACTTC.

This clonotype was counted many times. This chain joins TRBV3-1 and TRBJ2-5, with D perhaps matching TRBD1 (6 bases). The germline CDR1 and CDR2 sequences are LGHDT and YNNKEL (reference sequence). This CDR3 has 17 residues. V lost 0 bases and J lost 1, with 15 bases in between. CDR3 protein: CASSQDLQQGPQETQYF. As DNA, the CDR3 is TGTGCCAGCAGCCAAGACCTGCAGCAGGGGCCCCAAGAGACCCAGTACTTC.

Notes on this clonotype: A much larger clonotype is one base distant, so this may be a read error. The J gene is TRBJ2-2, the V gene TRBV6-2 or TRBV6-3, with D tentatively TRBD2 (6 bases). From germline, CDR1 is MNHEY and CDR2 SVGEGT. V gave up 6 bases and J gave up 5 bases, with 13 bases separating them. The CDR3 is made up of 14 amino acids. CDR3 nucleotide sequence: TGTGCCAGCAGCCCTAGTGGGGGGACCGGGGAGCTGTTTTTT. This translates into CASSPSGGTGELFF.

This clonotype was seen a handful of times. The CDR3 DNA reads TGTGCCATCAGTGCGGCTAGCGGGGGCACAGATACGCAGTATTTT. As protein: CAISAASGGTDTQYF. V and J are TRBV10-3 and TRBJ2-3; TRBD2 agrees at 9 bases. The CDR3 totals 15 residues. Germline CDR1 reads ENHRY; CDR2 reads SYGVKD. After removal of 4 bases from V and 1 base from J, the junction contained 3 bases not matched to a gene.

V is TRBV20-1 and J is TRBJ2-1; 9 positions match TRBD2. V shed 8 bases, J shed 3 bases, and the junction held 8 bases outside the gene matches. Germline CDR1 and CDR2: DFQATT and SNEGSKA (reference sequence). This CDR3 contains 14 residues. The CDR3 coding sequence is TGCAGTCCCTGGGAGCGGGGGGTCTACAATGAGCAGTTCTTC. Protein: CSPWERGVYNEQFF.

This clonotype was recorded once. This chain joins TRBV2 and TRBJ1-2; maybe TRBD1 (5 bases). The CDR3 extends over 17 amino acids. Trimming left V 6 bases short and J 6 bases short, with 26 bases between. Germline CDR1 SNHLY, CDR2 FYNNEI. Here the CDR3 reads CASSAENPRVAPHGYTF. CDR3 sequence (DNA): TGTGCCAGCAGCGCCGAAAATCCCAGGGTGGCACCCCATGGCTACACCTTC. Filled out from reference TRBV2 and TRBJ1-2, the complete variable domain reads EPEVTQTPSHQVTQMGQEVILRCVPISNHLYFYWYRQILGQKVEFLVSFYNNEISEKSEIFDDQFSVERPDGSNFTLKIRSTKLEDSAMYFCASSAENPRVAPHGYTFGSGTRLTVV.